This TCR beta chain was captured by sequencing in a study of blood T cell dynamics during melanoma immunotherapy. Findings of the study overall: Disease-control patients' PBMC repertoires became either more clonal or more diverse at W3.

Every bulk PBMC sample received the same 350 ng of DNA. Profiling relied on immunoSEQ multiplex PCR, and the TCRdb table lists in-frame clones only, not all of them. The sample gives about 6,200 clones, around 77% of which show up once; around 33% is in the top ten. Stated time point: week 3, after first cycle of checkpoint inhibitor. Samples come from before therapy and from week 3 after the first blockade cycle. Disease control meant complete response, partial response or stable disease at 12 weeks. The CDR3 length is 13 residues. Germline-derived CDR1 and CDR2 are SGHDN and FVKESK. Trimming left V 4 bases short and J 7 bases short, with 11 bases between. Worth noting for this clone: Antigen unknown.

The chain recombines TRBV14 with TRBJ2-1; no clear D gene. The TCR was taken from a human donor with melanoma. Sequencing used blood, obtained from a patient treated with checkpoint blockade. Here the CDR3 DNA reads TGTGCCAGCAGCCGCCAAGTGGTAAATGAGCAGTTCTTC. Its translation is CASSRQVVNEQFF. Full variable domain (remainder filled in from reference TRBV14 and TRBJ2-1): EAGVTQFPSHSVIEKGQTVTLRCDPISGHDNLYWYRRVMGKEIKFLLHFVKESKQDESGMPNNRFLAERTGGTYSTLKVQPAELEDSGVYFCASSRQVVNEQFFGPGTRLTVL.